Listed here are 30 T cell receptor beta chains from one sample, sequenced in a study of human T cells and chemical hapten exposure. The time point was: patch test 1, 2 weeks after DPC sensitization. Noted treatment: therapeutic diphenylcyclopropenone sensitization with weekly scalp DPC. Each CDR3 protein is one row after TCRdb ran MiXCR on the RACE reads. The repertoire has approximately 100,000 distinct CDR3 sequences, roughly 11% of them found once; the top ten carry 3% to 4.5%. Source: whole blood, taken in connection with sensitization to the hapten diphenylcyclopropenone (DPC). The receptors were gathered from a woman between 40 and 50 years old with alopecia areata. Some clones in this sample may be carry-over from other donors' samples.

V and J are TRBV28 and TRBJ2-7, with D unresolved. The CDR3 consists of 13 residues. Trimming took off 6 bases at V and 2 bases at J, with 11 bases between the two ends. Germline CDR1 is MDHEN and CDR2 is SYDVKM. The CDR3 reads CASSPRVTYEQYF. DNA for the CDR3: TGTGCCAGCAGCCCCCGGGTAACCTACGAGCAGTACTTC.

The table lists this clonotype with a few counts. The rearrangement joins TRBV19 to TRBJ2-7; possibly TRBD1 for D (6 bases). Per germline, CDR1 LNHDA and CDR2 SQIVND (reference sequence). V gave up 4 bases and J gave up 3 bases, with 16 bases separating them. The CDR3 is 15 amino acids. The CDR3 bases are TGTGCCAGTAGTACCCAGACAGGTCTCCTCTACGAGCAGTACTTC. Its protein product is CASSTQTGLLYEQYF.

This clonotype was recorded at least ten times. The V and J genes are TRBV12-3 or TRBV12-4 and TRBJ1-5; TRBD1 matches at 10 bases. V lost 8 bases, J lost 0 bases, and 16 bases stayed unmatched. The CDR3 totals 19 residues. CDR3 loop: CASHLGGTGVKYSNQPQHF. CDR3 DNA sequence: TGTGCCAGCCATTTAGGCGGGACAGGGGTCAAATATAGCAATCAGCCCCAGCATTTT.

This clonotype was recorded a few times. The chain has TRBV11-2 and TRBJ2-5; D call uncertain. The CDR3 is 13 amino acids. Germline loops: CDR1 SGHAT, CDR2 FQNNGV. Trimming took 5 bases from V and 7 from J, leaving 14 bases between them. The CDR3 is CASSTQRASTQYF. The CDR3, as DNA: TGTGCCAGCAGCACACAACGGGCGTCGACCCAGTACTTC. Full variable domain (outside the CDR3, taken from reference TRBV11-2 and TRBJ2-5): EAGVAQSPRYKIIEKRQSVAFWCNPISGHATLYWYQQILGQGPKLLIQFQNNGVVDDSQLPKDRFSAERLKGVDSTLKIQPAKLEDSAVYLCASSTQRASTQYFGPGTRLLVL.

This clonotype was observed a handful of times. The chain uses TRBV6-2 or TRBV6-3 and TRBJ2-1; 9 bases are a match to TRBD1. After removal of 5 bases from V and 1 base from J, the junction contained 6 bases not matched to a gene. The CDR3 covers 16 residues. CDR1 is MNHEY, CDR2 SVGEGT, per germline. The CDR3 nucleotides are TGTGCCAGCAGTCGGACAGGGGTCGCATCCTACAATGAGCAGTTCTTC. Its protein is CASSRTGVASYNEQFF.

This clonotype has a count of ten or more. This chain links TRBV29-1 with TRBJ2-1; 9 bases are shared with TRBD2. The V segment lost 7 bases and the J segment 9 bases; nucleotides outside the gene matches: 19. CDR3 length: 16 amino acids. CDR1 is SQVTM, CDR2 ANQGSEA, per germline. DNA of the CDR3: TGCAGCGGGGGCCCGTGGTGGAGCGGGAGGCTTATTGAGCAGTTCTTC. This gives the protein CSGGPWWSGRLIEQFF.

The sample holds a few counts of this clonotype. The chain is built from TRBV2 and TRBJ2-7, with a weak D call TRBD1 (6 bases). The CDR3 is 14 residues long. V was cut by 4 bases and J by 6 bases, with 16 bases left in between. Germline V CDR1 and CDR2: SNHLY, FYNNEI. This CDR3 is CASSALTGSGEQYF. As DNA, the CDR3 is TGTGCCAGCAGTGCGTTAACAGGGTCGGGCGAGCAGTACTTC. The variable domain in full, completed from reference TRBV2 and TRBJ2-7, reads EPEVTQTPSHQVTQMGQEVILRCVPISNHLYFYWYRQILGQKVEFLVSFYNNEISEKSEIFDDQFSVERPDGSNFTLKIRSTKLEDSAMYFCASSALTGSGEQYFGPGTRLTVT.

The sample holds many counts of this clonotype. The chain links TRBV27 to TRBJ1-5; maybe TRBD1 (5 bases). Trimming left V 2 bases short and J 2 bases short, with 10 bases between. This CDR3 is built from 15 residues. Germline V gene lookup returns CDR1 MNHEY and CDR2 SMNVEV (reference sequence). CDR3 sequence: CASSLQGAGNQPQHF. For the CDR3, the DNA is TGTGCCAGCAGTTTACAGGGAGCGGGCAATCAGCCCCAGCATTTT.

The chain couples TRBV12-3 or TRBV12-4 to TRBJ1-5; D is unresolved. This CDR3 comprises 14 residues. Trimming took off 7 bases at V and 0 bases at J, with 10 bases between the two ends. CDR3 in DNA: TGTGCCAGCACCACTTATTATAGCAATCAGCCCCAGCATTTT. Translated: CASTTYYSNQPQHF.

This clonotype was recorded a few times. CDR3 region: CASRSDRNNSPLHF. CDR3 sequence (DNA): TGTGCCAGCAGGTCGGACCGTAATAATTCACCCCTCCACTTT. The chain uses TRBV12-3 or TRBV12-4 and TRBJ1-6, with D uncertain. Trimming cost V 6 bases and J 5 bases, with 11 bases left between them. The CDR3 extends over 14 amino acids.

This clonotype was observed many times. The rearrangement uses TRBV6-2 or TRBV6-3 and TRBJ2-5, with D possibly called TRBD1 or TRBD2 (5 bases each). Deletions cut 7 bases from V and 5 bases from J, with 23 bases between. The CDR3 is made up of 16 amino acids. Germline V lookup: CDR1 MNHEY, CDR2 SVGEGT. The CDR3 sequence: CASTRGSGTTLETQYF. The DNA of the CDR3 is TGTGCCAGCACCAGAGGAAGTGGGACCACTCTGGAGACCCAGTACTTC.

The J gene is TRBJ1-5, the V gene TRBV2, with TRBD1 matching over 7 bases. CDR1 SNHLY and CDR2 FYNNEI come from the germline V gene. The CDR3 is 14 amino acids. The J segment lost 5 bases and the V segment lost 4 bases, leaving 5 bases of the junction unmatched. CDR3 sequence reads: CASSVDREYQPQHF. CDR3 nucleotide sequence: TGTGCCAGCAGTGTCGACAGGGAGTATCAGCCCCAGCATTTT.

Ten or more counts support this clonotype. The gene calls are TRBV12-3 or TRBV12-4 and TRBJ1-5, with 12 nucleotides matching TRBD1. V dropped 5 bases and J dropped 1; count of bases not matched to a gene: 6. The CDR3 totals 17 residues. The CDR3, as DNA: TGTGCCAGCAGTCCGGGACAGGGGGCAGGAAGCAATCAGCCCCAGCATTTT. Translating gives CASSPGQGAGSNQPQHF.

This clonotype was detected many times. This chain links TRBV30 with TRBJ2-1; 9 positions agree with TRBD2. Germline V CDR1 and CDR2: GTSNPN, SVGIG (reference sequence). The CDR3 runs 15 residues. J lost 1 base, V lost 7 bases, and 8 bases had no gene match. The CDR3 sequence is CASNSGGVSYNEQFF. The DNA for the CDR3 is TGTGCCTCAAATAGCGGGGGTGTTTCCTACAATGAGCAGTTCTTC.

The rearrangement uses TRBV9 and TRBJ2-1; no clear D gene. V was shortened by 4 bases and J by 0 bases, with 14 bases between the two germline ends. Germline V gene data show CDR1 as SGDLS and CDR2 as YYNGEE. The CDR3 sequence is 16 residues long. The CDR3 nucleotides read TGTGCCAGCAGCTATGGTGGTAGCATCTCCTACAATGAGCAGTTCTTC. Protein product: CASSYGGSISYNEQFF.

The gene calls are TRBV11-3 and TRBJ2-2; 7 bases fit TRBD1. CDR3 length equals 15 residues. The ends lost 5 bases at V and 5 bases at J; junction bases unmatched: 8. Germline V gene data show CDR1 as SGHNT and CDR2 as YENEEA. This CDR3 reads CASSTNRGGTGELFF. The CDR3 DNA reads TGTGCCAGCAGCACGAACAGGGGTGGTACCGGGGAGCTGTTTTTT.

This clonotype was detected many times. This chain links TRBV5-4 with TRBJ1-6, with 8 bases fitting TRBD1. Trimming removed 4 bases from V and 6 bases from J; junction bases left unmatched: 6. The germline V gene encodes CDR1 SGHNT and CDR2 YYREEE (reference sequence). The CDR3 extends over 15 amino acids. CDR3 sequence (DNA): TGTGCCAGCAGCCCGCAGACAGGGGTTAATTCACCCCTCCACTTT. This translates into CASSPQTGVNSPLHF.

The chain joins TRBV20-1 to TRBJ2-6; D is unresolved. The CDR3 sequence is 16 residues long. Trimming took 0 bases from V and 4 from J, leaving 13 bases between them. The germline gives CDR1 DFQATT, CDR2 SNEGSKA (reference sequence). CDR3 DNA sequence: TGCAGTGCTAGAGAACAAGGGTTCGCCGGGGCCAACGTCCTGACTTTC. The encoded protein is CSAREQGFAGANVLTF.

The table lists this clonotype with many counts. The V gene is TRBV14, the J gene TRBJ1-1, with D unclear. Germline lookup yields CDR1 SGHDN and CDR2 FVKESK. Trimming left V 0 bases short and J 3 bases short, with 8 bases between. The CDR3 extends over 14 amino acids. This chain's CDR3 is CASSQDGSYTEAFF. CDR3 DNA: TGTGCCAGCAGCCAAGATGGGTCCTACACTGAAGCTTTCTTT. Variable domain in full (rest from reference TRBV14 and TRBJ1-1): EAGVTQFPSHSVIEKGQTVTLRCDPISGHDNLYWYRRVMGKEIKFLLHFVKESKQDESGMPNNRFLAERTGGTYSTLKVQPAELEDSGVYFCASSQDGSYTEAFFGQGTRLTVV.

The CDR3 bases are TGCGCCAGCAGGGAGGAGGACAGGGTCCAAGAGACCCAGTACTTC. Translated, it gives CASREEDRVQETQYF. The chain carries TRBV4-1 and TRBJ2-5; 8 positions match TRBD1. The trim removed 6 bases at V and 1 base at J, leaving 7 bases unmatched. CDR1 and CDR2 from the germline V gene are MGHRA and YSYEKL. The CDR3 contains 15 residues.

This clonotype was detected a few times. The chain is built from TRBV12-3 or TRBV12-4 and TRBJ1-6; 7 positions agree with TRBD1. The V and J ends lost 4 bases and 5 bases, in that order; junction bases with no gene match: 5. The CDR3 loop spans 15 amino acids. In nucleotides, the CDR3 is TGTGCCAGCAGTTCGGAGACAGGGAATAATTCACCCCTCCACTTT. Translating gives CASSSETGNNSPLHF.

This clonotype was seen many times. V usage is TRBV6-2 or TRBV6-3 and J usage is TRBJ2-7; D is uncertain. Germline V gene data show CDR1 as MNHEY and CDR2 as SVGEGT. V was clipped by 2 bases and J by 5 bases, with 16 bases between them. This CDR3 is 15 amino acids long. CDR3 sequence: CASSYDTRSIHEQYF. The CDR3 DNA sequence: TGTGCCAGCAGTTACGACACCCGAAGTATCCACGAGCAGTACTTC.

The V call is TRBV5-6, the J call TRBJ2-1, with D possibly being TRBD2 (6 bases). The CDR3 extends over 15 amino acids. Germline loops: CDR1 SGHDT, CDR2 YYEEEE. The ends were cut back, 1 base at V and 7 bases at J, with 15 bases in the middle. The CDR3 region is CASSLPGGVGNEQFF. The CDR3 nucleotides read TGTGCCAGCAGCTTGCCTGGCGGGGTCGGAAATGAGCAGTTCTTC.

This clonotype was found a few times. J is TRBJ2-1 and V is TRBV20-1, with D hard to call. CDR3 size: 14 residues. The germline V gene has CDR1 DFQATT and CDR2 SNEGSKA (reference sequence). V was cut by 5 bases and J by 0 bases, with 11 bases left in between. The CDR3 bases are TGCAGTGCTCAATTCCATTCCTCCTACAATGAGCAGTTCTTC. Translating it yields CSAQFHSSYNEQFF.

This clonotype was picked up a small number of times. The genes are TRBV12-3 or TRBV12-4 and TRBJ1-4; TRBD1 agrees at 7 bases. CDR3 length: 16 amino acids. The trim removed 6 bases at V and 0 bases at J, leaving 7 bases unmatched. CDR3 amino acids: CASSPRDSATNEKLFF. CDR3 DNA sequence: TGTGCCAGCAGCCCAAGGGACAGTGCAACTAATGAAAAACTGTTTTTT.

There are many counts of this clonotype. The V and J genes are TRBV10-2 and TRBJ1-5; possibly TRBD1 for D (6 bases). CDR1 is WSHSY, CDR2 SAAADI, per germline. The ends were cut back, 6 bases at V and 5 bases at J, with 14 bases in the middle. This CDR3 comprises 14 residues. CDR3 DNA: TGCGCCAGCAGCGATCCAGGGGTGGATCAGCCCCAGCATTTT. It yields the protein CASSDPGVDQPQHF.

This clonotype was found a few times. This chain links TRBV29-1 with TRBJ2-7; TRBD2 might be the D (5 bases). Trimming stripped 4 bases from V and 2 bases from J, with 9 bases between. Germline CDR1 is SQVTM and CDR2 is ANQGSEA. CDR3 length: 12 residues. CDR3 region: CSVASGTYEQYF. CDR3 bases: TGCAGCGTTGCGTCGGGGACCTACGAGCAGTACTTC.

This clonotype was seen more than once but under ten times. The chain combines TRBV3-1 with TRBJ2-5; D ambiguous. The CDR3 has 14 amino acids. CDR1 is LGHDT, CDR2 YNNKEL, per germline (reference sequence). Trimming pared 1 base from V and 5 bases from J, leaving 11 bases between. In nucleotides, the CDR3 is TGTGCCAGCAGCCAAGGTGCGACAACGGAGACCCAGTACTTC. Protein sequence: CASSQGATTETQYF.

This clonotype was picked up a small number of times. The V call is TRBV19, the J call TRBJ2-5; no definite D call. The CDR3 spans 13 residues. Germline CDR1 and CDR2: LNHDA and SQIVND (reference sequence). Trimming took off 6 bases at V and 3 bases at J, with 11 bases between the two ends. CDR3 in DNA: TGTGCCAGTAGCGTCCGCGCGGAAGAGACCCAGTACTTC. The encoded protein is CASSVRAEETQYF.

This chain connects TRBV6-2 or TRBV6-3 to TRBJ2-2; D call uncertain. Deletions cut 5 bases from V and 1 base from J, with 11 bases between. The CDR3 is 15 amino acids. Germline lookup yields CDR1 MNHEY and CDR2 SVGEGT. The CDR3 here is CASSKWTGNTGELFF. CDR3 in DNA: TGTGCCAGCAGTAAATGGACGGGGAACACCGGGGAGCTGTTTTTT.